A selection of T cell receptor beta chains follows, all from one sample in a study of shared clonotypes between healthy human individuals. TCRdb's table, derived via immunoSEQ multiplex PCR, lists solely in-frame clones and lacks some. The table shows about 1 million clones, with about 70% occurring only once. The material sequenced was memory CD4+ T cells sorted from blood. The receptors stem from a young man in good health. CDR3s include the opening cysteine and the closing phenylalanine or tryptophan. The order of the fields is V gene, clone size, J gene, D gene, CDR3 DNA, CDR3 protein. The D gene is left open where the match is weak. Not every row has a clone size; where given, it reads once, few, many or a size class.

TRBV19	.	TRBJ1-4	TRBD1	TGTGCCAGTAGTCCCGACAGGGCTCGTTATGAAAAACTGTTTTTT	CASSPDRARYEKLFF
TRBV19	.	TRBJ2-5	TRBD2	TGTGCCAGTAAGGAAGCGGGGGAGACCCAGTACTTC	CASKEAGETQYF
TRBV30	.	TRBJ1-5	.	TGTGCCTGGTCAATCCGGACTTCGGGGCCCCAGCATTTT	CAWSIRTSGPQHF
TRBV18	once	TRBJ1-1	.	TGTGCCAGCTCACCCACGGTGGACACTGAAGCTTTCTTT	CASSPTVDTEAFF
TRBV28	.	TRBJ2-2	.	TGTGCCAGCACACAGGGAGGTGCGAACACCGGGGAGCTGTTTTTT	CASTQGGANTGELFF
TRBV18	.	TRBJ1-3	TRBD1	TGTGCCAGCTCACCCACAGGGGTGGGAGGAAACACCATATATTTT	CASSPTGVGGNTIYF
TRBV5-1	.	TRBJ2-5	.	TGCGCCAGCAGCTTGCTAGGGGAGACCCAGTACTTC	CASSLLGETQYF
TRBV7-2	.	TRBJ1-4	.	TGTGCCAGCAGCTTAAGTCGAGGTGAAAAACTGTTTTTT	CASSLSRGEKLFF
TRBV7-2	once	TRBJ2-7	.	TGTGCCAGCAGCGCGGGTATGGGGGTCGAGCAGTACTTC	CASSAGMGVEQYF
TRBV7-9	.	TRBJ2-1	.	TGTGCCAGCAGCCCAAGTTACAATGAGCAGTTCTTC	CASSPSYNEQFF
TRBV28	.	TRBJ2-3	.	TGTGCCAGCAGTATAATATCAGATACGCAGTATTTT	CASSIISDTQYF
TRBV7-6	.	TRBJ2-1	TRBD2	TGTGCCAGCAGCAGGACTAGCGGGACGAATTACAATGAGCAGTTCTTC	CASSRTSGTNYNEQFF
TRBV6-5	.	TRBJ1-1	.	TGTGCCAGCAGTTACACCCCATGGAACACTGAAGCTTTCTTT	CASSYTPWNTEAFF
TRBV4-3	.	TRBJ2-7	TRBD1	TGCGCCAGCAGCCCGGGGACAGGGAACTACGAGCAGTACTTC	CASSPGTGNYEQYF
TRBV27	.	TRBJ1-2	TRBD1	TGTGCCAGCAAAAAAACCGACAGGGGGGGTGGCTACACCTTC	CASKKTDRGGGYTF
TRBV7-9	.	TRBJ2-5	TRBD2	TGTGCCAGAAATTCACTAGCGGGAGGGTTTGAACAAGAGACCCAGTACTTC	CARNSLAGGFEQETQYF
TRBV18	.	TRBJ1-1	.	TGTGCCAGCTCACCCCGAATGGGGCAGAACACTGAAGCTTTCTTT	CASSPRMGQNTEAFF
TRBV13	.	TRBJ2-3	.	TGTGCCAGCAGCTCTTCAGCGGTTAGCACAGATACGCAGTATTTT	CASSSSAVSTDTQYF
TRBV30	.	TRBJ1-2	.	TGTGCCTGGAGTGGCGGACAGAGTGGTGGCTACACCTTC	CAWSGGQSGGYTF
TRBV10-3	once	TRBJ2-7	.	TGTGCCACCGGGGCGGACGCCTCCTACGAGCAGTACTTC	CATGADASYEQYF
TRBV7-2	once	TRBJ2-2	TRBD2	TGTGCCAGCAGCTCGGGACTAGCGGGAGGGCCTGAGGGCGGGGAGCTGTTTTTT	CASSSGLAGGPEGGELFF
TRBV7-9	once	TRBJ2-3	TRBD2	TGTGCCAGCAGCTTAGCGTCGGGGACTAGCGGGGGCACAGATACGCAGTATTTT	CASSLASGTSGGTDTQYF
TRBV7-2	once	TRBJ2-5	TRBD2	TGTGCCAGCAGCTTCCCCGGACTAGCGGGGGGAAGACAGTACTTC	CASSFPGLAGGRQYF
TRBV5-1	once	TRBJ2-5	.	TGCGCCAGCAGCCCAAACCAAGAGACCCAGTACTTC	CASSPNQETQYF
TRBV6-9	.	TRBJ1-5	TRBD1	TGTGCCAGCAGATTGACAGGGCGAACCTGCCGTTATAGCAATCAGCCCCAGCATTTT	CASRLTGRTCRYSNQPQHF
TRBV5-1	.	TRBJ2-5	.	TGCGCCAGCCTCGGGAGCTCTCAAGAGACCCAGTACTTC	CASLGSSQETQYF
TRBV11-2	.	TRBJ1-1	.	TGTGCCAGCAGCCGCAGGTTGGGTGTGAACACTGAAGCTTTCTTT	CASSRRLGVNTEAFF
TRBV7-8	.	TRBJ2-3	TRBD1	TGTGCCAGCAGCCTAAGAAACAGGGGGAGCACAGATACGCAGTATTTT	CASSLRNRGSTDTQYF
TRBV7-8	.	TRBJ1-5	.	TGTGCCAGCAGCTTAGCTTTAGGGGCTCAGCCCCAGCATTTT	CASSLALGAQPQHF
TRBV18	many	TRBJ2-2	TRBD1	TGTGCCAGCTCACCACCGGGACAGGGTGGCACCGGGGAGCTGTTTTTT	CASSPPGQGGTGELFF
TRBV28	few	TRBJ2-1	.	TGTGCCAGCAGCCTCCAGGGGTCCGCGCAGTTCTTC	CASSLQGSAQFF
TRBV9	.	TRBJ1-1	.	TGTGCCAGCAGCGTAGGAAACATGCAACCGAACACTGAAGCTTTCTTT	CASSVGNMQPNTEAFF
TRBV9	many	TRBJ2-7	.	TGTGCCAGCAGCGTTTCTCCCGTGAGCTCCTACGAGCAGTACTTC	CASSVSPVSSYEQYF
TRBV5-6	once	TRBJ2-3	.	TGTGCCAGCAGCTTGGCAGGGGACACAGATACGCAGTATTTT	CASSLAGDTDTQYF
TRBV5-1	.	TRBJ2-7	.	TGCGCCAGCAGCTTGGGGCAGGAACTCTACGAGCAGTACTTC	CASSLGQELYEQYF
TRBV15	.	TRBJ2-7	.	TGTGCCACCAGCGTCCGGGTTGGGGGATCCGAGCAGTACTTC	CATSVRVGGSEQYF
TRBV4-3	.	TRBJ1-4	TRBD1	TGCGCCAGCAGCCAAGCCGGAACAGGGGGCGAAAAACTGTTTTTT	CASSQAGTGGEKLFF
TRBV14	.	TRBJ2-4	.	TGTGCCAGCAGCCATACAGTAGCCAAAAACATTCAGTACTTC	CASSHTVAKNIQYF
TRBV19	.	TRBJ2-3	.	TGTGCCAGTAGAAACTCCGTGACTAGGACGACCACAGATACGCAGTATTTT	CASRNSVTRTTTDTQYF
TRBV6-5	once	TRBJ2-7	.	TGTGCCAGCAGTTACTCGGGCGGTAGCTCCTACGAGCAGTACTTC	CASSYSGGSSYEQYF
TRBV9	once	TRBJ2-7	TRBD2	TGTGCCAGCAGCGTAGGTAGCGGGGTAACCTACGAGCAGTACTTC	CASSVGSGVTYEQYF
TRBV10-1	.	TRBJ1-1	TRBD1	TGCGCCAGCAGGGACAGGGGGGGGACTGAAGCTTTCTTT	CASRDRGGTEAFF
TRBV6-5	.	TRBJ2-5	TRBD1	TGTGCCAGCGGTTACAGGGGGGAGACCCAGTACTTC	CASGYRGETQYF
TRBV18	.	TRBJ1-1	TRBD1	TGTGCCAGCTCACCACAACAGACAGGGTCGAACACTGAAGCTTTCTTT	CASSPQQTGSNTEAFF